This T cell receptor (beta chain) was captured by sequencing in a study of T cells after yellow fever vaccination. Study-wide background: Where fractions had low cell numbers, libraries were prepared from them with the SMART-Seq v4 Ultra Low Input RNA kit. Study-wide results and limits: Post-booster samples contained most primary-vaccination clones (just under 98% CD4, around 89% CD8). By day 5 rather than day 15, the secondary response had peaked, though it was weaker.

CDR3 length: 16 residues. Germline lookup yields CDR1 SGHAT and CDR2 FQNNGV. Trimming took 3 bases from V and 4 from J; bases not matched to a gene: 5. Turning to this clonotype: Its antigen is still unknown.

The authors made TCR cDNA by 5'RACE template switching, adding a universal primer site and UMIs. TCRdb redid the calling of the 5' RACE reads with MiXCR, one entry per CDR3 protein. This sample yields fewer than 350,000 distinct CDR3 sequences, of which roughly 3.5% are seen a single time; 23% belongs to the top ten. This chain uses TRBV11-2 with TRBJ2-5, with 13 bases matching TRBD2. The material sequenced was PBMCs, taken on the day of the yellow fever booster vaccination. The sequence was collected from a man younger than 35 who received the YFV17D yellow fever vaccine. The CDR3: CASSLGLAGKGETQYF. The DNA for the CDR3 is TGTGCCAGCAGCTTGGGACTAGCGGGGAAAGGAGAGACCCAGTACTTC.